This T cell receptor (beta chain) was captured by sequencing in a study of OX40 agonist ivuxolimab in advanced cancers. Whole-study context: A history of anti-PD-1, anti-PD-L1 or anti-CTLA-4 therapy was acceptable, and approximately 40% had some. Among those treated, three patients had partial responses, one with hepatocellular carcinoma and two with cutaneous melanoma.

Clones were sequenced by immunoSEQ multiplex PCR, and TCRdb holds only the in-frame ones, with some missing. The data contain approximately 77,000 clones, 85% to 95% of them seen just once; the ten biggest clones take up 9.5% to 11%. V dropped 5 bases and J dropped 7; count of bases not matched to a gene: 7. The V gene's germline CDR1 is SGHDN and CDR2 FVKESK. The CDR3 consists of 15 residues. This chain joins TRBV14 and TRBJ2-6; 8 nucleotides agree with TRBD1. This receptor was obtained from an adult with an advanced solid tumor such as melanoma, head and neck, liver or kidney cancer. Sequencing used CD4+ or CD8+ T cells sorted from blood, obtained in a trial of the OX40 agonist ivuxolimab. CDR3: CASSKTGAGANVLTF. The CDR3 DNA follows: TGTGCCAGCAGCAAGACAGGGGCCGGAGCCAACGTCCTGACTTTC.